The present entry profiles one TCR beta chain with its context. The target of this receptor is not known. One base away there is no much larger clone; base qualities are not given. The immunoSEQ Assay was used to sequence TCRbeta CDR3 regions. After extraction, genomic DNA underwent amplification by bias-controlled multiplex PCR, followed by high-throughput sequencing. Per the source publication's procedure: To quantify the absolute abundance of each unique TCRbeta CDR3 region, sequences were collapsed and filtered. Usable DNA was measured by amplifying reference genes present in all nucleated cells, and TCRbeta template counts were normalized to that usable DNA to estimate T cell fraction. Repertoire TCRs were annotated as SARS-CoV-2-specific by exact matching of V gene, CDR3 amino acid sequence and J gene to a known reactive TCR set. The reference SARS-CoV-2 TCR set was derived from MIRA and filtered for enrichment in COVID-19-positive ImmuneCODE repertoires, a step that removed public or cross-reactive TCRs. Using the MIRA antigens, annotated TCRs were further analysed by specific ORF or by position within an ORF. Depth was the summed frequency of annotated unique rearrangements, while breadth was defined as annotated unique rearrangements over total unique productive rearrangements. Two-sided Wilcoxon rank-sum tests were used to compare TCR breadth between groups. TCRdb limited this immuneACCESS table to in-frame rearrangements with V and J called. A share of clones is missing; checked studies link under half to unresolved V genes, and the rest is unexplained. The D gene and trimming were derived from the DNA, and the V and J assignments and clone size from that table. Across this sample there are approximately 300,000 clones, with approximately 86% seen only once. The biggest ten clones account for approximately 2.2% of the sample.

In the paper's terms, the treatment or condition label means: 15 to 20 received Ad26.COV2.S at low or high dose, single or two shots; five or six received placebo; per-sample allocation not given. For vaccine and placebo recipients, the sequenced repertoires came from samples collected on day 63 after the first injection. Cohort 1b enrolled about two dozen adults aged 18-55 years at a single site in Boston, USA, between 29 July and 7 August 2020. Ad26.COV2.S consisted of a replication-incompetent adenovirus type 26 vector by which a prefusion-stabilized SARS-CoV-2 spike protein from the original Wuhan strain was expressed. The sample comes from a study of Ad26.COV2.S vaccination and SARS-CoV-2 variants (dated by TCRdb to 2020 to 2022). In terms of the full investigation: Vaccine-arm donors were drawn from COV1001, a multicentre, randomized, double-blind, placebo-controlled phase I-IIa trial of Ad26.COV2.S in healthy adults. Ad26.COV2.S was administered intramuscularly at 5 x 10^10 or 1 x 10^11 viral particles, either as a single shot or as two shots given 56 days apart. TCRbeta repertoire sequencing was used to assess the specificity and breadth of SARS-CoV-2-reactive T cell receptors after Ad26.COV2.S vaccination. The TCR-sequenced set comprised about 32 samples: some 20 Ad26.COV2.S vaccine recipients, 5 placebo recipients and 8 SARS-CoV-2 convalescent individuals. Participants in the trial were split at random into five groups of five each, receiving low-dose or high-dose Ad26.COV2.S once or twice, or else placebo on both occasions. Investigators remained blinded to trial group allocation during experiments and outcome assessment.

Its CDR3 holds 14 amino acids, cysteine through phenylalanine. The kept DNA is CDR3 alone, 42 bases in frame from the first base. V gives up 6 bases and J gives up 2 bases, and the segment between their germline ends measures 13 bases. CDR1 is given as SEHNR and CDR2 as FQNEAQ, both from the germline V gene (reference sequence). What the study reported, not specific to this receptor: The authors noted that total T cell responses may have been underestimated by the TCR breadth and depth analyses. The study was not powered to compare responses between vaccine doses or regimens. Substantial breadth of spike-specific CD8+ and CD4+ T cell responses was reported after vaccination. Higher spike-specific TCR breadth was observed in Ad26.COV2.S recipients than in placebo recipients (P = 0.0014). Comparable non-spike TCR breadth was observed between vaccine and placebo recipients, consistent with only spike being contained in the vaccine.

Source: peripheral blood, taken in a trial of Ad26.COV2.S vaccine versus placebo. This sequence was found in a person aged 18-60 years who received the Ad26.COV2.S COVID-19 vaccine or a placebo. This chain is built from TRBV7-9 and TRBJ2-5; no D segment can be confidently identified. The encoded CDR3 is CASSSGSPQETQYF. The nucleotides are TGTGCCAGCAGTTCCGGGTCCCCACAAGAGACCCAGTACTTC.